This note documents a single T cell receptor (beta chain) sequence. Its matching antigen is unknown. A second roughly 6 to 12 cycle PCR used barcoded and J-beta primers. Researchers report that each sample yielded at least 2.5 million CDR3-containing paired-end reads. TCRdb reprocessed the 5' RACE reads with MiXCR, giving one entry per CDR3 protein. The table includes about 970,000 distinct CDR3 sequences, about 51% detected once. This specimen comes from a study of blood T cells in healthy people across ages. Germline loops: CDR1 KGHDR, CDR2 SFDVKD. V was pared by 1 base and J by 7 bases, with 6 bases of the junction left unmatched. The CDR3 is 16 residues long. Aged roughly 6 to 95, donors were systemically healthy Caucasians from Russia. Findings and caveats of the study: Age brought a roughly linear fall in TCR beta diversity measured per million T cells.

Sequences were obtained from blood. This chain links TRBV24-1 with TRBJ2-1, with TRBD2 matching 10 bases. The clonotype comes from a woman between 55 and 75 years old in good health. This CDR3 is CATSDLAGGRRNEQFF. The CDR3 DNA sequence: TGTGCCACCAGTGATTTAGCGGGAGGGCGTCGAAATGAGCAGTTCTTC.